This record covers a single T cell receptor beta chain. Time point in this sample: newly diagnosed GD, antithyroid drugs for less than 3 months. Extracted RNA from PBMCs served as the source of the TCR library. CDR1 is MNHEY and CDR2 is SMNVEV in the germline V gene (reference sequence). This CDR3 contains 16 residues. The trim removed 4 bases at V and 5 bases at J, leaving 12 bases unmatched. The sample belongs to a study of regulatory T cells in long-lasting Graves disease. For TCR beta, libraries came from iRepertoire HTBI primers and Arm-PCR of CDR3 regions. TCRdb fed the multiplex PCR reads into MiXCR, producing one record per CDR3 protein. Among 350,000 to 450,000 distinct CDR3 sequences listed, roughly 17% were seen once. This same sample was also taken into another study, of T cells in Graves' hyperthyroidism and ophthalmopathy. That work states: Blood also held most thyroid clonotypes expanded beyond 0.001.

The clonotype comes from a middle-aged man with Graves disease. The V call is TRBV27, the J call TRBJ1-1, with 8 nucleotides matching TRBD1. The sample was peripheral blood mononuclear cells (PBMCs), taken at new diagnosis, from a patient treated with antithyroid drugs. CDR3 nucleotides: TGTGCCAGCAGTTCACCTTACGACAGGGGTGGAACTGAAGCTTTCTTT. Protein product: CASSSPYDRGGTEAFF.